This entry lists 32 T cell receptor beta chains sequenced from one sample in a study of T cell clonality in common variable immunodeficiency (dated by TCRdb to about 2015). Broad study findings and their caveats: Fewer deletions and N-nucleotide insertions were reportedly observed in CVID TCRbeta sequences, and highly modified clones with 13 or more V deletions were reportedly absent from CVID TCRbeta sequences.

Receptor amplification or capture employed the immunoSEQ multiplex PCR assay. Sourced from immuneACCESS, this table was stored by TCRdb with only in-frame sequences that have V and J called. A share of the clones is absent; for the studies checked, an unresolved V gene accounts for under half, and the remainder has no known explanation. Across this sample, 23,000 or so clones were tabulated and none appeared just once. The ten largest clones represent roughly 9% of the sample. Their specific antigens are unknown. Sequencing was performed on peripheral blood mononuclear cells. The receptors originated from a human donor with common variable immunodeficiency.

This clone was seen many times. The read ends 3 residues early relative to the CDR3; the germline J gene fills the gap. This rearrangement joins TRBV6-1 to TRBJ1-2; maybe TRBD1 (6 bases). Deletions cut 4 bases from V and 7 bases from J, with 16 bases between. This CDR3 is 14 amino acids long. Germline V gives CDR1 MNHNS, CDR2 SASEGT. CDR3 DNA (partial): TGTGCCAGCAGTGCCCTAACCAGGGGTGGTGGC. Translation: CASSALTRGGG. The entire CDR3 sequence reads CASSALTRGGGYTF.

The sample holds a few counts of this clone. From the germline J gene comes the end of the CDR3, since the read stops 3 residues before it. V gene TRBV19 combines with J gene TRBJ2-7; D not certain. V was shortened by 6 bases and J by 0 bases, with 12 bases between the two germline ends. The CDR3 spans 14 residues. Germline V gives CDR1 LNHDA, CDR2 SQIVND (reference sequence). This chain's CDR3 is CASRFSTTSYEQYF. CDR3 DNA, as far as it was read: TGTGCCAGTAGATTCAGCACTACCTCCTACGAG.

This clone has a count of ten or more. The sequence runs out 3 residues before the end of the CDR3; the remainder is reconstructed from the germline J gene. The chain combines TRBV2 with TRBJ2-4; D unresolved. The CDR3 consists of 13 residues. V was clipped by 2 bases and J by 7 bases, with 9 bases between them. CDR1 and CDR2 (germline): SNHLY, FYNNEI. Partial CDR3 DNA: TGTGCCAGCAGTGAAAGCTCCCCGAACATT. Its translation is CASSESSPNI. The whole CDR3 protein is CASSESSPNIQYF. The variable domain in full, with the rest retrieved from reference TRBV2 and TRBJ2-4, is EPEVTQTPSHQVTQMGQEVILRCVPISNHLYFYWYRQILGQKVEFLVSFYNNEISEKSEIFDDQFSVERPDGSNFTLKIRSTKLEDSAMYFCASSESSPNIQYFGAGTRLSVL.

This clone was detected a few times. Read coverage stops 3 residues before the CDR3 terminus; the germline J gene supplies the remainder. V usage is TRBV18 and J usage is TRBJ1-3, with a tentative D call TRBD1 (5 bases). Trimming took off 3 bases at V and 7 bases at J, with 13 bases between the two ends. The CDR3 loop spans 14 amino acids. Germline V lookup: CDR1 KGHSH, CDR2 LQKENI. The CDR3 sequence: CASSPEAQGNTIYF. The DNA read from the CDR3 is TGTGCCAGCTCACCGGAGGCCCAGGGTAACACC.

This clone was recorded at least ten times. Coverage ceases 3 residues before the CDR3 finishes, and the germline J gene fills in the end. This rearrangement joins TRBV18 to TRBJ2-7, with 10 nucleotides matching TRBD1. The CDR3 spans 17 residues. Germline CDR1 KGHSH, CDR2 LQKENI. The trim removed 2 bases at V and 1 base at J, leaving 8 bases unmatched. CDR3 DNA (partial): TGTGCCAGCTCACCATCGCTCGGACAGGGGGATTCCTACGAG. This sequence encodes CASSPSLGQGDSYE. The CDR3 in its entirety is CASSPSLGQGDSYEQYF.

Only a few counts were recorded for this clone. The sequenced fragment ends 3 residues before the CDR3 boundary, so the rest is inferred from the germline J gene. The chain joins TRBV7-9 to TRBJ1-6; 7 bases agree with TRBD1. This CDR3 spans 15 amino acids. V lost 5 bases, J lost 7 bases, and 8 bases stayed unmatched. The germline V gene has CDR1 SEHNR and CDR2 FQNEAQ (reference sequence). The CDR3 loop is CASSPWDRPNSPLHF. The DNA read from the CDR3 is TGTGCCAGCAGCCCATGGGACAGACCCAATTCACCC. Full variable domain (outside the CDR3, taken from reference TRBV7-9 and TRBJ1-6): DTGVSQNPRHKITKRGQNVTFRCDPISEHNRLYWYRQTLGQGPEFLTYFQNEAQLEKSRLLSDRFSAERPKGSFSTLEIQRTEQGDSAMYLCASSPWDRPNSPLHFGNGTRLTVT.

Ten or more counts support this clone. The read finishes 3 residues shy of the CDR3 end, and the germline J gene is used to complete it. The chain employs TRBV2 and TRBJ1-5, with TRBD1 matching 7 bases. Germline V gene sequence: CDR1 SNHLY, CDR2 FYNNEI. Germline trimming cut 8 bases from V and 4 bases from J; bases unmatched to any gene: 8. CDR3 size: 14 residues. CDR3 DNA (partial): TGTGCCAGCTCTGGACAGGTCTCTAATCAGCCC. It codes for CASSGQVSNQP. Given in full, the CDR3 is CASSGQVSNQPQHF. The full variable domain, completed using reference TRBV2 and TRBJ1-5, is EPEVTQTPSHQVTQMGQEVILRCVPISNHLYFYWYRQILGQKVEFLVSFYNNEISEKSEIFDDQFSVERPDGSNFTLKIRSTKLEDSAMYFCASSGQVSNQPQHFGDGTRLSIL.

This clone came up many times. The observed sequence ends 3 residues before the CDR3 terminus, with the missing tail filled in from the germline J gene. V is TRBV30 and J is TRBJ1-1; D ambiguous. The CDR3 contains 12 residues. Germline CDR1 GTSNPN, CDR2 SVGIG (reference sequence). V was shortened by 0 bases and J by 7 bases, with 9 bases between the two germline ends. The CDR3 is CAWSVINGEAFF. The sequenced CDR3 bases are TGTGCCTGGAGTGTAATAAACGGTGAA.

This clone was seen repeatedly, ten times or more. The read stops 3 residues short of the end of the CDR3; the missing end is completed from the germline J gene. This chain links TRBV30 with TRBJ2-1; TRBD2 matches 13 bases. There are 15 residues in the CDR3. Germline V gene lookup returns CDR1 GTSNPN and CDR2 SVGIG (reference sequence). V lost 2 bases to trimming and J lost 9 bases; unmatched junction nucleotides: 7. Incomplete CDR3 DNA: TGTGCCTGGAGTAGACTAGCGGGGGGTACTAGTGAG. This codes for CAWSRLAGGTSE. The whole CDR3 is CAWSRLAGGTSEQFF. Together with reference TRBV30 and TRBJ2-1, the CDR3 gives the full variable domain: SQTIHQWPATLVQPVGSPLSLECTVEGTSNPNLYWYRQAAGRGLQLLFYSVGIGQISSEVPQNLSASRPQDRQFILSSKKLLLSDSGFYLCAWSRLAGGTSEQFFGPGTRLTVL.

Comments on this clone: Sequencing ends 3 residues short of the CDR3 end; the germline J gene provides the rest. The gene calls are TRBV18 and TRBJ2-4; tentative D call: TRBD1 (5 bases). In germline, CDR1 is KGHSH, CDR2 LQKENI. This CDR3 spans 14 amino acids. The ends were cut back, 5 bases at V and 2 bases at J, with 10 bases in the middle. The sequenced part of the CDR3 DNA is TGTGCCAGCTCAGCGGACATATCCAAAAACATT. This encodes CASSADISKNI. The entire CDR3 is CASSADISKNIQYF.

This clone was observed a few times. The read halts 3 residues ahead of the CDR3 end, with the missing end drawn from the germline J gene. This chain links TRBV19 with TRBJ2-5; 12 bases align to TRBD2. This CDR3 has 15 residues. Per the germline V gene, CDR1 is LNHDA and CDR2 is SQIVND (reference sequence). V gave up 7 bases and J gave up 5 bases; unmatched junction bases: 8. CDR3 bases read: TGTGCCAGTAAACTAGCGGGGGGCAATAGGGAGACC. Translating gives CASKLAGGNRET. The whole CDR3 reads CASKLAGGNRETQYF. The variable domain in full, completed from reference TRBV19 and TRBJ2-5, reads DGGITQSPKYLFRKEGQNVTLSCEQNLNHDAMYWYRQDPGQGLRLIYYSQIVNDFQKGDIAEGYSVSREKKESFPLTVTSAQKNPTAFYLCASKLAGGNRETQYFGPGTRLLVL.

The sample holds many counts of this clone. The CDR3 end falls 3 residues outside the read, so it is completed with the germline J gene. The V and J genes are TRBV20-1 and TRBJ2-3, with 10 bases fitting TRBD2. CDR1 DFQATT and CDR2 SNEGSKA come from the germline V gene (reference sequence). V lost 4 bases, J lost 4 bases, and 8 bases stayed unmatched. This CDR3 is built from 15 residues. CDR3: CSAIPIAGGADTQYF. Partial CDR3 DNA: TGCAGTGCTATTCCGATAGCGGGGGGCGCAGATACG.

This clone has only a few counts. The CDR3 bases that were read are TGCAGTGCTAGTCAACCAACAGGTTACAATGAG. It yields the protein CSASQPTGYNE. The complete CDR3 sequence is CSASQPTGYNEQFF. The rearrangement links TRBV20-1 to TRBJ2-1; tentative D call: TRBD1 (5 bases). Coverage ceases 3 residues before the CDR3 finishes, and the germline J gene fills in the end. The CDR3 has 14 amino acids. The V and J ends lost 3 bases and 4 bases respectively, with 13 bases between them. Germline values: CDR1 DFQATT, CDR2 SNEGSKA (reference sequence).

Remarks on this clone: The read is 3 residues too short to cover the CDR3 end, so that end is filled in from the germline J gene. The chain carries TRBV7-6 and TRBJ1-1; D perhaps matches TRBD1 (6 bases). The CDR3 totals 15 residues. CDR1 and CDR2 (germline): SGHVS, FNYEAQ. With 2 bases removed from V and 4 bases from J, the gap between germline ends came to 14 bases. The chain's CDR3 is CASSLTGGGGTEAFF. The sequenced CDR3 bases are TGTGCCAGCAGCTTAACTGGGGGCGGTGGCACTGAA. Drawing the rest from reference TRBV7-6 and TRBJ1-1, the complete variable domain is GAGVSQSPRYKVTKRGQDVALRCDPISGHVSLYWYRQALGQGPEFLTYFNYEAQQDKSGLPNDRFSAERPEGSISTLTIQRTEQRDSAMYRCASSLTGGGGTEAFFGQGTRLTVV.

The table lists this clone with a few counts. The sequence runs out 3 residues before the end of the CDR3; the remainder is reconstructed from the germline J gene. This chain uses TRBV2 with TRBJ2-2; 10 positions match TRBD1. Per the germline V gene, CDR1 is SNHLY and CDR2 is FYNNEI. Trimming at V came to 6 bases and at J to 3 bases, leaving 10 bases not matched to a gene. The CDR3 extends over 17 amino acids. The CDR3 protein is CASSSGQGSRYTGELFF. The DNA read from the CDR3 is TGTGCCAGCAGCTCGGGACAGGGGAGCCGTTACACCGGGGAG.

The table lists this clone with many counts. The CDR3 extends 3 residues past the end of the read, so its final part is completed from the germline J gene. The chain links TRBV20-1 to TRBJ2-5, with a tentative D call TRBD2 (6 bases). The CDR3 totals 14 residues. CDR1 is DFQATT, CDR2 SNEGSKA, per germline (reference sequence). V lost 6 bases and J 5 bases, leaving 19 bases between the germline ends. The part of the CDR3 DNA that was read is TGCAGTGCGTCCCGGGACTCGCGCTTCGAGACC. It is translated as CSASRDSRFET. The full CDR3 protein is CSASRDSRFETQYF.

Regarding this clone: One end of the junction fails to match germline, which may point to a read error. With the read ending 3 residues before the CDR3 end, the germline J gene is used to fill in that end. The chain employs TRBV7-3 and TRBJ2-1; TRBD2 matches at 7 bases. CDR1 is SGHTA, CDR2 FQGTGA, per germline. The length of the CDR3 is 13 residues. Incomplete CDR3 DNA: TGTTCCAGCAGCTCCCCGGGGGAGGGTGAG. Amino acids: CSSSSPGEGE. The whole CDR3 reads CSSSSPGEGEQFF.

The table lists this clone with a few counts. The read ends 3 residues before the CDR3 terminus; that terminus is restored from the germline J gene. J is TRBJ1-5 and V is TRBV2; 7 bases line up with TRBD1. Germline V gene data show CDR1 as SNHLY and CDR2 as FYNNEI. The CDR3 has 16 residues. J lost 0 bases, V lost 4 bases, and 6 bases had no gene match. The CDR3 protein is CASSGQGPYSNQPQHF. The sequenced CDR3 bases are TGTGCCAGCAGTGGACAGGGTCCTTATAGCAATCAGCCC.

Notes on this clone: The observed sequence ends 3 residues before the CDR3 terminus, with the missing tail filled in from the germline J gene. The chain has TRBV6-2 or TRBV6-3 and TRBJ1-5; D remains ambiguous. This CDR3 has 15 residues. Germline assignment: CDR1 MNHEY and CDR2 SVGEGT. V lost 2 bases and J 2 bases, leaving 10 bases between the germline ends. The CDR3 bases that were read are TGTGCCAGCAGTTACGACACGGCTCGCAATCAGCCC. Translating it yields CASSYDTARNQP. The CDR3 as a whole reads CASSYDTARNQPQHF.

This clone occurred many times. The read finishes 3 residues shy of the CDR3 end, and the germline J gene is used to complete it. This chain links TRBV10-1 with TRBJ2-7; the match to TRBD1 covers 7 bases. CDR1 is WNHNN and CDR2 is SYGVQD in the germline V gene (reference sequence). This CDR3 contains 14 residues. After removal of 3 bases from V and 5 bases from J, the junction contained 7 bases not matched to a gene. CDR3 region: CASSETDRSHEQYF. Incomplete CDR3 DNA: TGCGCCAGCAGTGAAACGGACAGGAGCCACGAG.

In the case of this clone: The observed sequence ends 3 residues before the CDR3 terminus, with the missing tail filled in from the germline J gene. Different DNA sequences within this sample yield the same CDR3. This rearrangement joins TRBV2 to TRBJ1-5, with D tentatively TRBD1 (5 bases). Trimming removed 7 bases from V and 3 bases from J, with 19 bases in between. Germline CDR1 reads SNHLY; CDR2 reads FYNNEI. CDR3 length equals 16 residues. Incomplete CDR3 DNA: TGTGCCAGCACCAAATGGGGGGGTATCATCAATCAGCCC. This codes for CASTKWGGIINQP. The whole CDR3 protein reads CASTKWGGIINQPQHF. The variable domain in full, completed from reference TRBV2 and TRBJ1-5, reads EPEVTQTPSHQVTQMGQEVILRCVPISNHLYFYWYRQILGQKVEFLVSFYNNEISEKSEIFDDQFSVERPDGSNFTLKIRSTKLEDSAMYFCASTKWGGIINQPQHFGDGTRLSIL.

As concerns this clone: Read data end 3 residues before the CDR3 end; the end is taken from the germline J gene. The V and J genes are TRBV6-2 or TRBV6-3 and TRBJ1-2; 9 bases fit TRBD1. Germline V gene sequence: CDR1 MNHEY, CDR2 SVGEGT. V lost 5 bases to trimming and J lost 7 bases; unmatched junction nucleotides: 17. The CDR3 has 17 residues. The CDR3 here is CASSLPPGQGKGGGYTF. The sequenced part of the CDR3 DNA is TGTGCCAGCAGTCTACCCCCGGGACAGGGAAAAGGAGGTGGC.

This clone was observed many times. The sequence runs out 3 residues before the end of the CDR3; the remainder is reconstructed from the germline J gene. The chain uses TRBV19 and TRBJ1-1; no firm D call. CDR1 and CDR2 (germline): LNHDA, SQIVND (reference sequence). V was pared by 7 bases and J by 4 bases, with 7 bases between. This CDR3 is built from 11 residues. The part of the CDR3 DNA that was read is TGTGCCAGTAACAGAGCCACTGAA. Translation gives CASNRATE. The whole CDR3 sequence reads CASNRATEAFF.

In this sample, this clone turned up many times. Partial CDR3 DNA: TGTGCCAGCAGTAAGCACAGGGATCGGTATGGC. Translated, it gives CASSKHRDRYG. The entire CDR3 protein is CASSKHRDRYGYTF. V and J are TRBV6-2 or TRBV6-3 and TRBJ1-2, with D tentatively TRBD1 (6 bases). The CDR3 extends 3 residues past the end of the read, so its final part is completed from the germline J gene. Germline V gene data show CDR1 as MNHEY and CDR2 as SVGEGT. The V gene lost 5 bases and the J gene lost 5 bases, with 15 bases spanning the gap. The CDR3 runs to 14 residues.

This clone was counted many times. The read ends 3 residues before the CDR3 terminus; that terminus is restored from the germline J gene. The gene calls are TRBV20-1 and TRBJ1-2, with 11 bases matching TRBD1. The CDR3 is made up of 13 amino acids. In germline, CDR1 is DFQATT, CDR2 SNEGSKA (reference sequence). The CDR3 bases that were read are TGCAGTGCTGACCGGGACAGGGGGGGCGGC. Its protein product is CSADRDRGGG. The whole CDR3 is CSADRDRGGGYTF.

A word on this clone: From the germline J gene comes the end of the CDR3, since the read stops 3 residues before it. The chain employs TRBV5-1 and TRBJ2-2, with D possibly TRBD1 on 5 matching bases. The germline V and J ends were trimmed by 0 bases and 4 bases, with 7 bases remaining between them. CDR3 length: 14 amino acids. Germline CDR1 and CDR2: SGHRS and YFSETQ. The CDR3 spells CASSLAGSTGELFF. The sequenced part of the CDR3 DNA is TGCGCCAGCAGCTTGGCAGGGTCCACCGGGGAG.

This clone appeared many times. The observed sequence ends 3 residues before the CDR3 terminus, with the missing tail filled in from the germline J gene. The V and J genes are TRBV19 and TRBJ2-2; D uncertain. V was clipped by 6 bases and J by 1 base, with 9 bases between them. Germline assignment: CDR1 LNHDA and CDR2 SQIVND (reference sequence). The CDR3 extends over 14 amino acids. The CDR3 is CASRVGGNTGELFF. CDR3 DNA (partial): TGTGCCAGTAGGGTTGGCGGGAACACCGGGGAG.

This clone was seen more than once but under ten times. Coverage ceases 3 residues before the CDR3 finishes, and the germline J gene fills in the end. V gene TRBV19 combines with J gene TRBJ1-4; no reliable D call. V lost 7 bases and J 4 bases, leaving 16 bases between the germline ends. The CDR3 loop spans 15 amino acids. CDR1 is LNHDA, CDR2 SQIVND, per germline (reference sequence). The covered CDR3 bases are TGTGCCAGTAAATCCTTAGTGATCGGTAATGAAAAA. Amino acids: CASKSLVIGNEK. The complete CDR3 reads CASKSLVIGNEKLFF.

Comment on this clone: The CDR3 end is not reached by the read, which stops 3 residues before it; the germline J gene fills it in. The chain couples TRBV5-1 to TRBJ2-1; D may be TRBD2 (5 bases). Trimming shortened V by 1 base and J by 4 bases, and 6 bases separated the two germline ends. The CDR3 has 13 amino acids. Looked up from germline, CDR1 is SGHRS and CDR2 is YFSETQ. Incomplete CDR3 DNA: TGCGCCAGCAGCTTGAGAGGGTACAATGAG. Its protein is CASSLRGYNE. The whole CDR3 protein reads CASSLRGYNEQFF.

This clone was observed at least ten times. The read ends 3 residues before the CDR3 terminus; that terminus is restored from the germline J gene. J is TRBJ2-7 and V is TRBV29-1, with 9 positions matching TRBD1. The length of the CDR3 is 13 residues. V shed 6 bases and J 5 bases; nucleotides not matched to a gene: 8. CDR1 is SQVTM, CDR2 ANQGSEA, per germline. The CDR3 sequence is CSVAGTGPDEQYF. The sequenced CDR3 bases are TGCAGCGTCGCAGGGACAGGGCCGGACGAG.

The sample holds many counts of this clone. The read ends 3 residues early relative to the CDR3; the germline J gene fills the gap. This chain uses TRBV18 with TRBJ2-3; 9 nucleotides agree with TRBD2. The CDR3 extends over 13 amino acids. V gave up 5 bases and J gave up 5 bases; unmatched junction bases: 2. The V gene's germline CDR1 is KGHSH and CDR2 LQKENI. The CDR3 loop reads CASSGLAKDTQYF. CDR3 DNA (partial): TGTGCCAGCTCAGGACTAGCGAAAGATACG.

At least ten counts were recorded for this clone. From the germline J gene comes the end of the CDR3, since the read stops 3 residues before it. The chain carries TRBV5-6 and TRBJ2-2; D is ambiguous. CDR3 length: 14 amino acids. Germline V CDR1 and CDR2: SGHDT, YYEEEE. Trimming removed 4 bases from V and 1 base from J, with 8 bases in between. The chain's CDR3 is CASSLYLNTGELFF. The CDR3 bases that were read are TGTGCCAGCAGCCTCTACCTGAACACCGGGGAG.